The rows below give T cell receptor beta chains drawn from one sample of a study of CD8+ T cells in alopecia areata. The repertoire was sequenced with immunoSEQ multiplex PCR; TCRdb's copy has only in-frame clones and lacks some. Among 150,000 to 200,000 clones listed, about 60% were seen once. Sequenced material: CD4+ T cells sorted from blood, taken at week 0. These receptors were taken from a human donor with alopecia areata. Each CDR3 is given with its conserved first and last residue.

V gene: TRBV30
J gene: TRBJ2-3
CDR3 protein: CAWARLAGPDTQYF

V gene: TRBV29-1
J gene: TRBJ1-1
CDR3 protein: CSVAFSGNTEAFF

V gene: TRBV5-6
J gene: TRBJ2-2
CDR3 protein: CASSLQGVLTGELFF

V gene: TRBV9
J gene: TRBJ1-6
CDR3 protein: CASSVRDSPLHF

V gene: TRBV29-1
J gene: TRBJ2-7
CDR3 protein: CSANNKPGQGNYEQYF

V gene: TRBV2
J gene: TRBJ2-1
CDR3 protein: CASRNDGTQQFF

V gene: TRBV30
J gene: TRBJ2-3
CDR3 protein: CAWSRKGLESDTQYF

V gene: TRBV6-5
J gene: TRBJ2-5
CDR3 protein: CASSYKGSALTQYF

V gene: TRBV10-3
J gene: TRBJ2-7
CDR3 protein: CAIGDLSGGPYEQYF

V gene: TRBV5-6
J gene: TRBJ2-5
CDR3 protein: CASSSTRQGQETQYF

V gene: TRBV29-1
J gene: TRBJ1-2
CDR3 protein: CSVDRGEGGYTF

V gene: TRBV7-9
J gene: TRBJ2-4
CDR3 protein: CASSREGLKNIQYF

V gene: TRBV27
J gene: TRBJ1-1
CDR3 protein: CASSLGDRRTEAFF

V gene: TRBV29-1
J gene: TRBJ2-5
CDR3 protein: CSVSEGQETQYF

V gene: TRBV30
J gene: TRBJ2-5
CDR3 protein: CAWSSKGHQETQYF

V gene: TRBV6-6
J gene: TRBJ2-7
CDR3 protein: CASSKLFRGARHEQYF

V gene: TRBV10-3
J gene: TRBJ1-6
CDR3 protein: CATSQGGDSPLHF

V gene: TRBV6-1
J gene: TRBJ1-1
CDR3 protein: CASSEGGLNTEAFF

V gene: TRBV6-6
J gene: TRBJ2-1
CDR3 protein: CASMVQSPANEQFF

V gene: TRBV7-2
J gene: TRBJ2-5
CDR3 protein: CASSPVQRGKETQYF

V gene: TRBV6-6
J gene: TRBJ2-7
CDR3 protein: CASSYDRVAYEQYF

V gene: TRBV5-1
J gene: TRBJ2-7
CDR3 protein: CASSLVVGTSYEQYF

V gene: TRBV30
J gene: TRBJ1-5
CDR3 protein: CAWSVRGNQPQHF

V gene: TRBV6-6
J gene: TRBJ2-5
CDR3 protein: CASSQTSGETQYF

V gene: TRBV4-1
J gene: TRBJ2-3
CDR3 protein: CASSQGASGGTDTQYF

V gene: TRBV6-1
J gene: TRBJ1-4
CDR3 protein: CASTVPSRNLFF

V gene: TRBV5-1
J gene: TRBJ1-1
CDR3 protein: CASSFFQGPNTEAFF

V gene: TRBV29-1
J gene: TRBJ1-1
CDR3 protein: CSVEVGGYSYAFF

V gene: TRBV2
J gene: TRBJ2-2
CDR3 protein: CASGGTANTGELFF

V gene: TRBV29-1
J gene: TRBJ1-3
CDR3 protein: CSVGSAGGSGNTIYF

V gene: TRBV2
J gene: TRBJ2-6
CDR3 protein: CASSVASGANVLTF

V gene: TRBV11-3
J gene: TRBJ1-2
CDR3 protein: CASSLDRQSYGYTF

V gene: TRBV5-1
J gene: TRBJ2-5
CDR3 protein: CASSGTGNPETQYF

V gene: TRBV9
J gene: TRBJ2-5
CDR3 protein: CASSAEETQYF

V gene: TRBV7-9
J gene: TRBJ2-7
CDR3 protein: CASSSGRGDYEQYF

V gene: TRBV6-5
J gene: TRBJ1-6
CDR3 protein: CASSYPWVTNCSPLHF

V gene: TRBV7-9
J gene: TRBJ2-5
CDR3 protein: CASSLGGSGQETQYF

V gene: TRBV27
J gene: TRBJ2-3
CDR3 protein: CASSLVRTVDTQYF

V gene: TRBV20-1
J gene: TRBJ2-7
CDR3 protein: CSARAGYEQYF

V gene: TRBV29-1
J gene: TRBJ1-3
CDR3 protein: CSGSDRGAIYF

V gene: TRBV6-5
J gene: TRBJ2-1
CDR3 protein: CASTGTGGRDEQFF

V gene: TRBV6-5
J gene: TRBJ1-2
CDR3 protein: CASRDPGRGSYTF

V gene: TRBV29-1
J gene: TRBJ2-1
CDR3 protein: CSVDWGRNEQFF

V gene: TRBV16
J gene: TRBJ1-6
CDR3 protein: CASSQSGQGDSPLHF

V gene: TRBV7-9
J gene: TRBJ1-6
CDR3 protein: CASSFAGTVSYNSPLHF

V gene: TRBV29-1
J gene: TRBJ1-2
CDR3 protein: CSVPTRGNGNGYTF

V gene: TRBV19
J gene: TRBJ1-2
CDR3 protein: CASSQQGANNYGYTF

V gene: TRBV29-1
J gene: TRBJ1-1
CDR3 protein: CSVLQGINTEAFF

V gene: TRBV19
J gene: TRBJ1-6
CDR3 protein: CASSIDRYNSPLHF

V gene: TRBV6-5
J gene: TRBJ1-4
CDR3 protein: CASSTGTKLFF

V gene: TRBV2
J gene: TRBJ1-5
CDR3 protein: CASHGAAGNQPQHF

V gene: TRBV6-1
J gene: TRBJ2-7
CDR3 protein: CASSGPREAGDLSTYEQYF

V gene: TRBV4-1
J gene: TRBJ1-3
CDR3 protein: CASSQDSVPAGNTIYF

V gene: TRBV15
J gene: TRBJ2-6
CDR3 protein: CATSRDRDRSSGANVLTF

V gene: TRBV11-3
J gene: TRBJ2-7
CDR3 protein: CASSSSRRGTSYEQYF

V gene: TRBV7-6
J gene: TRBJ1-2
CDR3 protein: CASSFSTGGEDGYTF

V gene: TRBV15
J gene: TRBJ2-2
CDR3 protein: CATSREARLTGELFF

V gene: TRBV7-9
J gene: TRBJ2-7
CDR3 protein: CASSWSFGAGSYEQYF